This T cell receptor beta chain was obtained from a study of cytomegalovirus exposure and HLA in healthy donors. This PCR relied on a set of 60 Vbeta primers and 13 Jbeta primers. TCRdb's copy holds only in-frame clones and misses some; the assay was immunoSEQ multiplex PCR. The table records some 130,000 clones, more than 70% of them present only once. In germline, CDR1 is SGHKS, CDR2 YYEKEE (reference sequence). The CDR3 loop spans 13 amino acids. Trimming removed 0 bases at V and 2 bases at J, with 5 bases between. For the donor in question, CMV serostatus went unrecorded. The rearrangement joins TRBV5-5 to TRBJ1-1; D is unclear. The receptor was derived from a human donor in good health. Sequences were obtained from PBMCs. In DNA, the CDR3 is TGTGCCAGCAGCTTGGGCTATAACACTGAAGCTTTCTTT. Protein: CASSLGYNTEAFF.